The T cell receptor beta chain described here comes from a study of T cell clones after liver transplantation. Study findings and constraints: Donor-reactive sequences fell more than third party-reactive ones, suggesting partial deletion. Graft donor-reactive T cells may have migrated into the graft rather than being deleted.

Per germline, CDR1 SNHLY and CDR2 FYNNEI. The V and J ends lost 7 bases and 4 bases, in that order; junction bases with no gene match: 10. This CDR3 has 15 residues. This clone was seen a single time. Antigen specificity is unknown. Sequencing used immunoSEQ multiplex PCR; TCRdb keeps in-frame clones, though not all of them. The sample has 50,000 to 70,000 clones; around 70% are singletons. The clonotype originates from a human patient who received a liver transplant. Some T cells may trace back to the graft donor. Sequenced material: CD4+ T cells from blood, taken at the approximately 16-month timepoint. The rearrangement links TRBV2 to TRBJ2-3, with 8 bases aligning to TRBD2. CDR3 nucleotides: TGTGCCAGCACCCTGAGGACTAGCATCGCAGATACGCAGTATTTT. Translation: CASTLRTSIADTQYF.